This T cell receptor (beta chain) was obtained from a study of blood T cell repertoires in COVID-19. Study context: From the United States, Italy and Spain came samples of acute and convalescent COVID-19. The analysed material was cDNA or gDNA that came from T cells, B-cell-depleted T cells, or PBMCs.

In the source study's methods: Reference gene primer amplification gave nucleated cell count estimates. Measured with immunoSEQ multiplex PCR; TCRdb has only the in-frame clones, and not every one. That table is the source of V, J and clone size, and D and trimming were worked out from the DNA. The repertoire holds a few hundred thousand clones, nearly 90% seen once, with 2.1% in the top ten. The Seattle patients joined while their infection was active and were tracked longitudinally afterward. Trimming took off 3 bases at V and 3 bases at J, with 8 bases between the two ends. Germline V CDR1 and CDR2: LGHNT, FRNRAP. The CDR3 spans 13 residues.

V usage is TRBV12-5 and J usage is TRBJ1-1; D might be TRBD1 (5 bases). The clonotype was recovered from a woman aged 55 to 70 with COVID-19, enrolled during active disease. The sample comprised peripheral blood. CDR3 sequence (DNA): TGTGCTAGTGGTTTAACAGGATACACTGAAGCTTTCTTT. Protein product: CASGLTGYTEAFF.